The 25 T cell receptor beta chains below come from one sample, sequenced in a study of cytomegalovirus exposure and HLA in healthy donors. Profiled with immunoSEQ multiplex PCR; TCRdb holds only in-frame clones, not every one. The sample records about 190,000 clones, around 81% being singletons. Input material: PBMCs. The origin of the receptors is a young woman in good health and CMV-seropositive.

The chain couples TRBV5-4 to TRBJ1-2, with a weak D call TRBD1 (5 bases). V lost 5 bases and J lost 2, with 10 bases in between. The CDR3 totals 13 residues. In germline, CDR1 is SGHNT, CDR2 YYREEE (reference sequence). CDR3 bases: TGTGCCAGCAGGATGGGGCCAAACTATGGCTACACCTTC. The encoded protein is CASRMGPNYGYTF.

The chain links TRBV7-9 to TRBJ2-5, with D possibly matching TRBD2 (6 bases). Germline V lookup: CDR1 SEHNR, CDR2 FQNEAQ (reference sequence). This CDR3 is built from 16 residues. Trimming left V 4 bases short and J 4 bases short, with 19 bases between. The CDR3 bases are TGTGCCAGCAGCTGGAGACTAGTTGGTTTTGGAGAGACCCAGTACTTC. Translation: CASSWRLVGFGETQYF.

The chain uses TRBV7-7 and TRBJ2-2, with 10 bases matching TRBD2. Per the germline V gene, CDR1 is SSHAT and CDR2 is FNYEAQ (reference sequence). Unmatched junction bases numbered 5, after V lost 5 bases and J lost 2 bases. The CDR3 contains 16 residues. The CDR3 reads CASSPTSGENTGELFF. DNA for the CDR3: TGTGCCAGCAGCCCAACTAGCGGGGAAAACACCGGGGAGCTGTTTTTT. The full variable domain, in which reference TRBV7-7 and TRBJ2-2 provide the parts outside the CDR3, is GAGVSQSPRYKVTKRGQDVTLRCDPISSHATLYWYQQALGQGPEFLTYFNYEAQPDKSGLPSDRFSAERPEGSISTLTIQRTEQRDSAMYRCASSPTSGENTGELFFGEGSRLTVL.

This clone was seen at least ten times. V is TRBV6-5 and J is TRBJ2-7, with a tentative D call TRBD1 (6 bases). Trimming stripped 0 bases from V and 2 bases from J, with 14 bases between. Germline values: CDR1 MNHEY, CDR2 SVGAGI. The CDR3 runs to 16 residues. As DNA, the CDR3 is TGTGCCAGCAGTTACTCGATGACAGGTTCCGCCTACGAGCAGTACTTC. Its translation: CASSYSMTGSAYEQYF.

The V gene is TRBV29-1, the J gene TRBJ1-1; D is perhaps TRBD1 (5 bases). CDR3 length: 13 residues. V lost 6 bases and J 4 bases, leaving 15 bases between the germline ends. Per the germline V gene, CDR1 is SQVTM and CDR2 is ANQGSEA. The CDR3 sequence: CSVFLQGTTEAFF. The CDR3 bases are TGCAGCGTCTTCTTGCAGGGTACCACTGAAGCTTTCTTT.

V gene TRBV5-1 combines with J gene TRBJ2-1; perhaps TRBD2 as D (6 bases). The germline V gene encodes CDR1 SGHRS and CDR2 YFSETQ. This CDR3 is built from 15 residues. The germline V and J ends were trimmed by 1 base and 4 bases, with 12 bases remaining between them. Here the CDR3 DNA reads TGCGCCAGCAGCTTGACGGGGGAACCTTACAATGAGCAGTTCTTC. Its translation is CASSLTGEPYNEQFF.

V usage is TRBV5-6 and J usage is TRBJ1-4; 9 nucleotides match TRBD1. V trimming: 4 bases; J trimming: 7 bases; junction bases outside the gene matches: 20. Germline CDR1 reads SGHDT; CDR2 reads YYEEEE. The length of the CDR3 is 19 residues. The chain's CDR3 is CASSKHTGTGFYRREKLFF. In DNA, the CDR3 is TGTGCCAGCAGCAAGCACACCGGGACAGGGTTTTATCGTCGTGAAAAACTGTTTTTT.

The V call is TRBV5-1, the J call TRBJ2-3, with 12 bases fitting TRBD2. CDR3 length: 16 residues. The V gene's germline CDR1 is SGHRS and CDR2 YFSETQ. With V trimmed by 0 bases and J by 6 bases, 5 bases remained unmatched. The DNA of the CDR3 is TGCGCCAGCAGCTTGGGAGCTAGCGGGGGGGCGGATACGCAGTATTTT. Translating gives CASSLGASGGADTQYF. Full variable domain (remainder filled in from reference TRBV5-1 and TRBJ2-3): KAGVTQTPRYLIKTRGQQVTLSCSPISGHRSVSWYQQTPGQGLQFLFEYFSETQRNKGNFPGRFSGRQFSNSRSEMNVSTLELGDSALYLCASSLGASGGADTQYFGPGTRLTVL.

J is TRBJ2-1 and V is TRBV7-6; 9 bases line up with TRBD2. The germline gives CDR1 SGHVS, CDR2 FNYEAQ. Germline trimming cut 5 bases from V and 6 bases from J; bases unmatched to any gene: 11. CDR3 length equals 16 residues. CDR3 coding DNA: TGTGCCAGCAGCCAGGGCGGCGGGGGGGCCGGCAATGAGCAGTTCTTC. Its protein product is CASSQGGGGAGNEQFF.

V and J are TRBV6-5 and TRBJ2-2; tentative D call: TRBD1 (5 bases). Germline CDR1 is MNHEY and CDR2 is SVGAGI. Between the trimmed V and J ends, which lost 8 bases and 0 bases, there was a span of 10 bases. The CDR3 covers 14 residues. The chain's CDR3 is CASHRFANTGELFF. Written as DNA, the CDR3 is TGTGCCAGCCACAGGTTCGCGAACACCGGGGAGCTGTTTTTT.

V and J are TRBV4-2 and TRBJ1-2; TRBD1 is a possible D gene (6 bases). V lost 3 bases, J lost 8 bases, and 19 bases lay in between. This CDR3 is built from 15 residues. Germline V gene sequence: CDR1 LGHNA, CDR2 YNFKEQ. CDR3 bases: TGTGCCAGCAGCCACACCGGGCGGGGGCGGAGAGGCTACACCTTC. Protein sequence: CASSHTGRGRRGYTF.

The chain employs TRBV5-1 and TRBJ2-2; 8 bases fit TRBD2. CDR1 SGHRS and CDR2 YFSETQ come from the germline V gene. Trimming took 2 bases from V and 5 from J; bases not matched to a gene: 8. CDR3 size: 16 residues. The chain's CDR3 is CASSLTSGGGTGELFF. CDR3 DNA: TGCGCCAGCAGCTTAACAAGCGGGGGCGGGACCGGGGAGCTGTTTTTT.

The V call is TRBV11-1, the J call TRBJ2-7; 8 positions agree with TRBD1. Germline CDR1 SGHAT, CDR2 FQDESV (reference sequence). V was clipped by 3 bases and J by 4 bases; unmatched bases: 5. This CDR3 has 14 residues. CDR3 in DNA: TGTGCCAGCAGCTTTCAGCGACAGGGGTACGAGCAGTACTTC. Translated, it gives CASSFQRQGYEQYF.

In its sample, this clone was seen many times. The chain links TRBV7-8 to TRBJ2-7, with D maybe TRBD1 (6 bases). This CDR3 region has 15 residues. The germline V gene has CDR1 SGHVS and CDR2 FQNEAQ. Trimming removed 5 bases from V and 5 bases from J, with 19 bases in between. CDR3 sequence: CASSPRGNAGDEQYF. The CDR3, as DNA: TGTGCCAGCAGCCCCCGAGGTAACGCAGGGGACGAGCAGTACTTC.

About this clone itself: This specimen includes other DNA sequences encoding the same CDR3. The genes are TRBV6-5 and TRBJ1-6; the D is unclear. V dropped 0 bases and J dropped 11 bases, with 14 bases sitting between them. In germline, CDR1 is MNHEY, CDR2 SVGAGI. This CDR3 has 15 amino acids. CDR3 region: CASSYSEAPPTPLHF. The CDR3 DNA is TGTGCCAGCAGTTACTCGGAGGCTCCACCCACACCCCTCCACTTT.

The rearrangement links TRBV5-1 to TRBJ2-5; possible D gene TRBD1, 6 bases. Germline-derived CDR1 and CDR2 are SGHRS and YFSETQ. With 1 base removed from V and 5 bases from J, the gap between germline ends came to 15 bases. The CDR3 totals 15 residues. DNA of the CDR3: TGCGCCAGCAGCTTGAGGGGGTTTGAGGGGGAGACCCAGTACTTC. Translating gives CASSLRGFEGETQYF.

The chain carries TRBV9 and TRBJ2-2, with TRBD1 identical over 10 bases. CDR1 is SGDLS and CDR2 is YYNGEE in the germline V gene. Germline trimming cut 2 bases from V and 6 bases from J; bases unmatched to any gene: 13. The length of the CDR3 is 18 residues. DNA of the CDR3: TGTGCCAGCAGCGTTAGCGGGACAGGGGCCTGGGGGCCCGGGGAGCTGTTTTTT. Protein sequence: CASSVSGTGAWGPGELFF.

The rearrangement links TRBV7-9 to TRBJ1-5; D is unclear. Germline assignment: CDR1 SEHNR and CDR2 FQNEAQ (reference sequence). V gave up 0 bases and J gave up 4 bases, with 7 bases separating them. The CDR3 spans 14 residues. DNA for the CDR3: TGTGCCAGCAGCTTAGCGAGCGGGAATCAGCCCCAGCATTTT. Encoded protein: CASSLASGNQPQHF.

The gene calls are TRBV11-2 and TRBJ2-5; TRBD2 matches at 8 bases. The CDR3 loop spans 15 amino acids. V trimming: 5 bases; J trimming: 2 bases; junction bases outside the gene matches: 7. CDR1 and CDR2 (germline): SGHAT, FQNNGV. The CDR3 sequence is CASSPRTSWQETQYF. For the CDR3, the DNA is TGTGCCAGCAGCCCCCGGACTAGCTGGCAAGAGACCCAGTACTTC.

Written as DNA, the CDR3 is TGTGCCAGTAGTATAGGAGGGGGACAGACTAGCACAGATACGCAGTATTTT. Translated: CASSIGGGQTSTDTQYF. The chain links TRBV19 to TRBJ2-3; 7 bases map to TRBD1. Per germline, CDR1 LNHDA and CDR2 SQIVND (reference sequence). The V gene end was trimmed by 1 base and the J gene end by 0 bases; junction bases not matched to a gene: 7. CDR3 length: 17 amino acids. Full variable domain (missing parts from reference TRBV19 and TRBJ2-3): DGGITQSPKYLFRKEGQNVTLSCEQNLNHDAMYWYRQDPGQGLRLIYYSQIVNDFQKGDIAEGYSVSREKKESFPLTVTSAQKNPTAFYLCASSIGGGQTSTDTQYFGPGTRLTVL.

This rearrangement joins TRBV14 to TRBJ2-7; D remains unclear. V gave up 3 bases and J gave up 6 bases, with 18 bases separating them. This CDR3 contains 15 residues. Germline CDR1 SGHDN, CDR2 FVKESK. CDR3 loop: CASSQTTSPYGEQYF. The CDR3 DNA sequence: TGTGCCAGCAGCCAGACGACATCCCCCTATGGCGAGCAGTACTTC.

The CDR3 bases are TGCGCCAGCAGCTACCCAAACAGGGGGGTCACTGAAGCTTTCTTT. As protein: CASSYPNRGVTEAFF. The chain is built from TRBV4-1 and TRBJ1-1; 8 positions match TRBD1. This CDR3 is 15 amino acids long. From germline, CDR1 is MGHRA and CDR2 YSYEKL. After removal of 5 bases from V and 4 bases from J, the junction contained 9 bases not matched to a gene.

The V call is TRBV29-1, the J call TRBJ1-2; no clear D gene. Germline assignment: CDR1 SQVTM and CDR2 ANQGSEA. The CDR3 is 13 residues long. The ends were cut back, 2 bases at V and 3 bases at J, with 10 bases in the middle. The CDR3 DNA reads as TGCAGCGTTGAAAATAGGGAGCACTATGGCTACACCTTC. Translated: CSVENREHYGYTF.

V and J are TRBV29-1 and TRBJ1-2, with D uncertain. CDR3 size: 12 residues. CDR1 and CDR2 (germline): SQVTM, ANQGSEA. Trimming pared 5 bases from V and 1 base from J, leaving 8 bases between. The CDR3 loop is CSVFLLNYGYTF. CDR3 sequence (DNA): TGCAGCGTTTTTCTCCTTAACTATGGCTACACCTTC.

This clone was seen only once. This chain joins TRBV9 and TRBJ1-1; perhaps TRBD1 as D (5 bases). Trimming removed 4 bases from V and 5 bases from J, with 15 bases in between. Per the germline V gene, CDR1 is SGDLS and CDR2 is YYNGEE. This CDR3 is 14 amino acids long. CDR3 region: CASSPSGGGTEAFF. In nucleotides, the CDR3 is TGTGCCAGCAGCCCCAGTGGGGGGGGAACTGAAGCTTTCTTT.